This TCR beta chain was retrieved from a study of cytomegalovirus exposure and HLA in healthy donors. The germline gives CDR1 SGHKS, CDR2 YYEKEE (reference sequence). The trim removed 5 bases at V and 0 bases at J, leaving 13 bases unmatched. The CDR3 runs to 18 residues. PCR primers comprised 60 Vbeta and 13 Jbeta primers. The method was immunoSEQ multiplex PCR; TCRdb's version includes in-frame clones alone and lacks a portion of them. This table has some 150,000 clones, roughly 80% appearing once. Study-wide results and caveats: A later analysis by the authors found several of the most significant clusters apparently linked to common viral pathogens. The authors later found TCR association rates varying by HLA locus, with DRB1 most and HLA-C fewest.

A single count supports this clone. Antigen: not known. Healthy bone marrow donors made up the cohort. The sequence came from a woman in her forties in good health and CMV-seropositive. Sequenced material: PBMCs. This chain joins TRBV5-5 and TRBJ2-3; TRBD2 matches at 9 bases. The CDR3 DNA reads TGTGCCAGCAGTTACCCTAGCGGGAACCCTACTAGCACAGATACGCAGTATTTT. Translation gives CASSYPSGNPTSTDTQYF.